The 7 T cell receptor beta chains listed next were all sequenced from one sample in a study of shared clonotypes between healthy human individuals. Terminally differentiated effector memory CD45RA+ cells were left out of the naive CD8 fraction, which was CD45RO-negative and positively selected for CCR7. Some clones are missing from TCRdb's copy, which holds only in-frame ones; the method was immunoSEQ multiplex PCR. The sample yields roughly 600,000 clones, about 98% seen once. Source material: naive CD8+ T cells sorted from blood. The receptor source for this set is a man aged 30-40 years in good health.

The CDR3 DNA reads as TGTGCCACCAGCTTCATAAGGTCTAGCGGGAGCACAGATACGCAGTATTTT. Translated, it gives CATSFIRSSGSTDTQYF. V is TRBV15 and J is TRBJ2-3, with TRBD2 matching 8 bases. The CDR3 covers 17 residues. Germline V CDR1 and CDR2: LNHNV, YYDKDF (reference sequence). V lost 5 bases to trimming and J lost 0 bases; unmatched junction nucleotides: 10. Full variable domain (missing parts from reference TRBV15 and TRBJ2-3): DAMVIQNPRYQVTQFGKPVTLSCSQTLNHNVMYWYQQKSSQAPKLLFHYYDKDFNNEADTPDNFQSRRPNTSFCFLDIRSPGLGDTAMYLCATSFIRSSGSTDTQYFGPGTRLTVL.

This clone is a singleton in its sample. V gene TRBV6-5 combines with J gene TRBJ2-6; possibly TRBD1 or TRBD2 for D (5 bases each). Trimming cost V 0 bases and J 0 bases, with 6 bases left between them. The CDR3 has 16 residues. Germline assignment: CDR1 MNHEY and CDR2 SVGAGI. The CDR3 loop reads CASSYSGTSGANVLTF. In DNA, the CDR3 is TGTGCCAGCAGTTACTCAGGGACCTCTGGGGCCAACGTCCTGACTTTC.

The chain combines TRBV28 with TRBJ2-2, with 7 bases identical to TRBD1. The germline CDR1 and CDR2 sequences are MDHEN and SYDVKM. The CDR3 has 17 amino acids. V lost 3 bases and J lost 4; bases outside the gene matches: 11. CDR3 loop: CASSFLGDRLTTGELFF. Written as DNA, the CDR3 is TGTGCCAGCAGTTTTCTAGGGGACAGATTAACCACCGGGGAGCTGTTTTTT.

The chain combines TRBV7-8 with TRBJ2-2, with 10 bases aligning to TRBD2. The V and J ends lost 5 bases and 5 bases, in that order; junction bases with no gene match: 17. CDR3 length: 19 residues. The germline V gene has CDR1 SGHVS and CDR2 FQNEAQ. CDR3 protein: CASSTRLAGGPLSTGELFF. The CDR3 nucleotides read TGTGCCAGCAGCACCCGACTAGCGGGTGGCCCCCTTAGTACCGGGGAGCTGTTTTTT.

The V call is TRBV7-2, the J call TRBJ1-2, with TRBD1 identical over 9 bases. Trimming cost V 4 bases and J 3 bases; bases outside gene matches: 3. There are 14 residues in the CDR3. Germline V gene data show CDR1 as SGHTA and CDR2 as FQGNSA. The chain's CDR3 is CASSWTGADYGYTF. The CDR3, as DNA: TGTGCCAGCAGCTGGACAGGGGCCGACTATGGCTACACCTTC.

The V call is TRBV28, the J call TRBJ1-1; TRBD1 is a possible D gene (5 bases). V was cut by 3 bases and J by 6 bases, with 14 bases left in between. This CDR3 has 14 amino acids. The germline CDR1 and CDR2 sequences are MDHEN and SYDVKM. CDR3 region: CASSFTTDRPEAFF. DNA for the CDR3: TGTGCCAGCAGTTTTACGACAGACCGCCCTGAAGCTTTCTTT.

The chain has TRBV4-3 and TRBJ2-7; 7 bases are shared with TRBD1. J lost 0 bases, V lost 0 bases, and 5 bases had no gene match. The CDR3 loop spans 16 amino acids. CDR1 and CDR2 from the germline V gene are LGHNA and YSLEER. The CDR3 sequence: CASSQDHTGDSYEQYF. CDR3 nucleotide sequence: TGCGCCAGCAGCCAAGATCACACAGGGGACTCCTACGAGCAGTACTTC.